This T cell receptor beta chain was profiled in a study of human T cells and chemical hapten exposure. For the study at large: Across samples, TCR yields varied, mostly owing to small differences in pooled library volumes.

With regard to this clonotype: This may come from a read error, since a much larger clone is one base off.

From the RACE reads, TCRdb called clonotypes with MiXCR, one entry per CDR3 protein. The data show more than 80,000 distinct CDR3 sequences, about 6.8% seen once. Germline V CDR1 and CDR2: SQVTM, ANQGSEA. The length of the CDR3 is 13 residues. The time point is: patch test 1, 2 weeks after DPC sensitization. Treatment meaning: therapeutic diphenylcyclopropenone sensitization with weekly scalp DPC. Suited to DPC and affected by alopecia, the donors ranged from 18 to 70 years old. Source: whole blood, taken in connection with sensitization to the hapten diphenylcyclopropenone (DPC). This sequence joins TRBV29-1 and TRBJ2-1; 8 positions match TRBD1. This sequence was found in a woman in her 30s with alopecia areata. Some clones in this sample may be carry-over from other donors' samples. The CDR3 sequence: CNGDRGVSNEQFF. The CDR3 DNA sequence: TGCAACGGCGACAGGGGAGTTTCCAATGAGCAGTTCTTC.